This is a list of T cell receptor beta chains from one sample in a study of T cell changes during pregnancy in multiple sclerosis. Profiling relied on immunoSEQ multiplex PCR, and the TCRdb table lists in-frame clones only, not all of them. The sample contains around 57,000 clones, roughly 87% of which appear only once. Material: peripheral blood, obtained in the third trimester of pregnancy. These receptors were collected from a female donor in good health, enrolled as a control in a pregnancy study. CDR3s include the opening cysteine and the closing phenylalanine or tryptophan. A D gene is named only where the DNA matches it firmly. Size is omitted from some rows. Given values are once, few, many or a class for expanded clones.

D: TRBD2; V: TRBV5-1; size: NA; J: TRBJ2-1; DNA: TGCGCCAGCAGCTTGGGACTAGCGGGAGGGACCTCCTACAATGAGCAGTTCTTC; CDR3: CASSLGLAGGTSYNEQFF
D: NA; V: TRBV28; size: NA; J: TRBJ1-2; DNA: TGTGCCAGTGATCCCTTGACAGCGCCATATGGCTACACCTTC; CDR3: CASDPLTAPYGYTF
D: NA; V: TRBV10-3; size: NA; J: TRBJ1-2; DNA: TGTGCCATCAGTGAGTTTGGCACCCTCTATGGCTACACCTTC; CDR3: CAISEFGTLYGYTF
D: NA; V: TRBV7-9; size: NA; J: TRBJ2-1; DNA: TGTGCCAGCAGCCCCCCCCTGGGACTGAGCTCCTACAATGAGCAGTTCTTC; CDR3: CASSPPLGLSSYNEQFF
D: NA; V: TRBV7-8; size: NA; J: TRBJ2-6; DNA: TGTGCCAGCAGCTTATCCTCTGCTGGGGCCAACGTCCTGACTTTC; CDR3: CASSLSSAGANVLTF
D: NA; V: TRBV20-1; size: many; J: TRBJ2-7; DNA: TGCAGTGCTAGGGAGGTTTACGAGCAGTACTTC; CDR3: CSAREVYEQYF
D: NA; V: TRBV7-2; size: NA; J: TRBJ2-2; DNA: TGTGCCAGCAGCCGGACAGCTAGCACCGGGGAGCTGTTTTTT; CDR3: CASSRTASTGELFF
D: NA; V: TRBV19; size: NA; J: TRBJ2-2; DNA: TGTGCCAGTAGTATAGAGCAGGGGACCGGGGAGCTGTTTTTT; CDR3: CASSIEQGTGELFF
D: NA; V: TRBV6-6; size: NA; J: TRBJ1-5; DNA: TGTGCCAGCAGGACACAAGCTTATGGCAATCAGCCCCAGCATTTT; CDR3: CASRTQAYGNQPQHF
D: NA; V: TRBV2; size: NA; J: TRBJ2-1; DNA: TGTGCCAGCAGTGTTTCGAGCGGGTTCTCCTACAATGAGCAGTTCTTC; CDR3: CASSVSSGFSYNEQFF
D: TRBD1; V: TRBV6-4; size: few; J: TRBJ2-1; DNA: TGTGCCAGCAGTGAGGACAGGGACTACAATGAGCAGTTCTTC; CDR3: CASSEDRDYNEQFF
D: NA; V: TRBV27; size: NA; J: TRBJ2-7; DNA: TGTGCCAGCAGTCGAGGAAGGGGTATGGTCTACGAGCAGTACTTC; CDR3: CASSRGRGMVYEQYF
D: NA; V: TRBV9; size: NA; J: TRBJ1-2; DNA: TGTGCCAGCAGCAACCGGGTCCTTGACAACTATGGCTACACCTTC; CDR3: CASSNRVLDNYGYTF
D: TRBD2; V: TRBV5-1; size: NA; J: TRBJ2-1; DNA: TGCGCCAGCAGCTTGTCGGGAGGCCTGGATGAGCAGTTCTTC; CDR3: CASSLSGGLDEQFF
D: NA; V: TRBV7-2; size: NA; J: TRBJ1-3; DNA: TGTGCCAGCAGCTGGGGGGTTTACACTGGAAACACCATATATTTT; CDR3: CASSWGVYTGNTIYF